The 16 T cell receptor beta chains reported below all come from one sample, sequenced in a study of control samples from healthy donors and cancer patients. Only in-frame clones appear in the TCRdb table, and some are missing; sequencing was by immunoSEQ multiplex PCR. This table has about 98,000 clones, about 90% appearing once. The material sequenced was blood. Receptors were obtained from a woman aged 18-35 years in good health.

V gene TRBV6-4 combines with J gene TRBJ2-7; TRBD1 aligns across 7 bases. The germline gives CDR1 MRHNA, CDR2 SNTAGT. This CDR3 comprises 16 residues. Unmatched junction bases numbered 16, after V lost 6 bases and J lost 5 bases. CDR3 in DNA: TGTGCCAGCAGGTCACTTAGGCAGGGGGAAGGAAACGAGCAGTACTTC. Its translation: CASRSLRQGEGNEQYF.

The genes are TRBV7-2 and TRBJ1-6; D is uncertain. The V end lost 5 bases, the J end lost 6 bases, and 11 bases lay between the germline ends. Germline lookup yields CDR1 SGHTA and CDR2 FQGNSA. This CDR3 region has 14 residues. The CDR3 coding sequence is TGTGCCAGCAGCCTGAGACCCTTTAATTCACCCCTCCACTTT. This gives the protein CASSLRPFNSPLHF.

CDR3 sequence reads: CASSPAGNSNQPQHF. The CDR3 nucleotides are TGTGCCAGCAGTCCCGCCGGAAATAGCAATCAGCCCCAGCATTTT. The J gene is TRBJ1-5, the V gene TRBV27; D not resolved. CDR1 is MNHEY, CDR2 SMNVEV, per germline (reference sequence). Trimming shortened V by 5 bases and J by 0 bases, and 11 bases separated the two germline ends. The CDR3 totals 15 residues.

J is TRBJ1-3 and V is TRBV29-1; possible D gene TRBD1, 5 bases. CDR3 length: 15 amino acids. V was shortened by 6 bases and J by 9 bases, with 24 bases between the two germline ends. Germline V gene data show CDR1 as SQVTM and CDR2 as ANQGSEA. The CDR3 DNA reads TGCAGCGTGGCACCCGGGACCGGTACGGGGGGCACCATATATTTT. Its translation is CSVAPGTGTGGTIYF. Based on the CDR3 plus reference TRBV29-1 and TRBJ1-3, the full variable domain is SAVISQKPSRDICQRGTSLTIQCQVDSQVTMMFWYRQQPGQSLTLIATANQGSEATYESGFVIDKFPISRPNLTFSTLTVSNMSPEDSSIYLCSVAPGTGTGGTIYFGEGSWLTVV.

The chain links TRBV5-1 to TRBJ1-1, with a possible D match to TRBD1 (5 bases). V was shortened by 4 bases and J by 2 bases, with 12 bases between the two germline ends. This CDR3 region has 14 residues. Germline-derived CDR1 and CDR2 are SGHRS and YFSETQ. This CDR3 is CASSSWDPNTEAFF. Here the CDR3 DNA reads TGCGCCAGCAGCAGTTGGGACCCCAACACTGAAGCTTTCTTT.

This clone appeared a single time. The chain recombines TRBV24-1 with TRBJ1-2; 9 bases line up with TRBD1. CDR1 is KGHDR and CDR2 is SFDVKD in the germline V gene. CDR3 size: 17 residues. V gave up 3 bases and J gave up 6 bases; unmatched junction bases: 13. The CDR3 here is CATSDAHPGQGDNGYTF. The DNA of the CDR3 is TGTGCCACCAGTGATGCGCACCCGGGACAGGGAGATAATGGCTACACCTTC.

The CDR3 sequence is CASSFKANYGYTF. Written as DNA, the CDR3 is TGTGCCAGCAGTTTCAAAGCTAACTATGGCTACACCTTC. The V and J genes are TRBV12-3 or TRBV12-4 and TRBJ1-2; no reliable D call. Between the trimmed V and J ends, which lost 3 bases and 0 bases, there was a span of 5 bases. The CDR3 totals 13 residues.

V and J are TRBV21-1 and TRBJ2-1; TRBD1, as called in the table, went unchecked against the DNA. TRBV21-1 is listed as a pseudogene. The CDR3 spans 16 residues. The CDR3 DNA follows: TGTGCCAGCAGCAAATCAGGGTTACCCTCCTACAATGAGCAGTTCTTC. Its protein is CASSKSGLPSYNEQFF.

The table lists this clone with a count of one. The chain couples TRBV12-3 or TRBV12-4 to TRBJ1-1; TRBD1 aligns across 7 bases. Unmatched junction bases numbered 5, after V lost 3 bases and J lost 7 bases. The CDR3 loop spans 13 amino acids. The CDR3 bases are TGTGCCAGCAGTTTTCCCGGGACAGTTGAAGCTTTCTTT. Its translation: CASSFPGTVEAFF.

The chain is built from TRBV25-1 and TRBJ1-2; D ambiguous. There are 11 residues in the CDR3. Germline V gives CDR1 MGHDK, CDR2 SYGVNS. The germline V and J ends were trimmed by 6 bases and 2 bases, with 4 bases remaining between them. In DNA, the CDR3 is TGTGCCAGCAGCAAGAACTATGGCTACACCTTC. This codes for CASSKNYGYTF.

The rearrangement links TRBV18 to TRBJ2-1; the match to TRBD1 covers 7 bases. Germline V lookup: CDR1 KGHSH, CDR2 LQKENI. The CDR3 runs to 16 residues. With 1 base clipped from V and 3 bases from J, the junction kept 6 bases outside the gene matches. The DNA for the CDR3 is TGTGCCAGCTCACCACGGGGGACAGCGAACTACAATGAGCAGTTCTTC. This gives the protein CASSPRGTANYNEQFF.

This chain uses TRBV27 with TRBJ2-1; 8 bases are a match to TRBD2. The germline V gene has CDR1 MNHEY and CDR2 SMNVEV (reference sequence). This CDR3 is built from 17 residues. V lost 5 bases and J lost 0; bases outside the gene matches: 9. This chain's CDR3 is CASSTPRAGASYNEQFF. The CDR3 DNA reads TGTGCCAGCAGTACCCCGCGAGCGGGAGCCTCCTACAATGAGCAGTTCTTC.

V usage is TRBV10-2 and J usage is TRBJ2-1; D unresolved. The V end lost 1 base, the J end lost 8 bases, and 6 bases lay between the germline ends. The CDR3 extends over 12 amino acids. Germline CDR1 and CDR2: WSHSY and SAAADI. CDR3 region: CASSELGDEQFF. The DNA of the CDR3 is TGCGCCAGCAGTGAGTTGGGCGATGAGCAGTTCTTC.

This clone turned up a few times. The V call is TRBV24-1, the J call TRBJ2-1, with D uncertain. Trimming cost V 0 bases and J 7 bases, with 9 bases left between them. CDR3 length: 14 residues. From germline, CDR1 is KGHDR and CDR2 SFDVKD. CDR3 sequence (DNA): TGTGCCACCAGTGATTTGACTAAAGGGAATGAGCAGTTCTTC. Residues: CATSDLTKGNEQFF.

Written as DNA, the CDR3 is TGTGCCAGCAGCTTGGTCATAGGAGGGCTGGGCACTGAAGCTTTCTTT. This translates into CASSLVIGGLGTEAFF. The chain carries TRBV5-8 and TRBJ1-1; D remains unclear. The CDR3 is 16 residues long. Per the germline V gene, CDR1 is SGHTS and CDR2 is YDEGEE. V lost 0 bases and J lost 4, with 16 bases in between.

The V gene is TRBV28, the J gene TRBJ1-5; perhaps TRBD1 as D (6 bases). Trimming took off 2 bases at V and 7 bases at J, with 18 bases between the two ends. From germline, CDR1 is MDHEN and CDR2 SYDVKM. CDR3 size: 16 residues. CDR3 protein: CASSLMIFSGQQPQHF. In nucleotides, the CDR3 is TGTGCCAGCAGTTTAATGATTTTCTCGGGACAACAGCCCCAGCATTTT.